This T cell receptor beta chain was recovered during a study of OX40 agonist ivuxolimab in advanced cancers. With regard to the full study: The costimulatory receptor OX40 (CD134) was targeted by ivuxolimab, a fully human IgG2 agonistic monoclonal antibody. The paper describes the monotherapy dose-escalation part (N = 52 patients) of the phase I trial of ivuxolimab. In the dose-escalation cohort, 82.7% of patients were male, and the mean age was roughly 60 years with a range of 23 to 79. Intravenous ivuxolimab was administered to patients every 2 weeks at six dose levels: 0.01, 0.1, 0.3, 1.5, 3 and 10 mg/kg. Patients were allowed to have had prior anti-PD-1, anti-PD-L1 or anti-CTLA-4 therapy, and approximately 40% of the dose-escalation patients had previously received checkpoint inhibitors. The point of sequencing TCRbeta in the periphery was to test whether ivuxolimab changed TCR sequence diversity and drove clonal T-cell expansion. Partial responses occurred in three dose-escalation patients, of whom one had hepatocellular carcinoma and two had cutaneous melanoma. Among the roughly 50 dose-escalation patients, 19 had hepatocellular carcinoma, roughly 15 melanoma, 9 renal cell carcinoma and 9 head and neck cancer. What the research found in general, with its limitations: At doses of 0.1 to 3.0 mg/kg, clonal expansion of both CD4+ and CD8+ T cells in blood was seen between baseline and week 6. On average, CD8+ T cells showed more expanded clones than CD4+ T cells after ivuxolimab. Low levels of normalized T-cell clonal expansion were also seen in some patients who did not respond. Partial responders in the 0.1-3.0 mg/kg groups had among the lowest normalized peripheral clonal expansion, especially among CD8+ T cells. Antigen specificity was not determined for the clonally expanded peripheral T cells.

Genomic DNA was isolated from the sorted cells so that the TCRbeta CDR3 region could be sequenced. The immunoSEQ Assay was used to sequence the TCRbeta CDR3 regions. This immuneACCESS table, as held by TCRdb, lists in-frame sequences with V and J called but not all clones. Of the missing ones, under half trace to an unresolved V gene in checked studies; the others have no known cause. The sample profile shows about 21,000 clones; about 86% of them were found once. About 31% of the sample lies in the top ten. The trial excluded patients who had a history of autoimmune disease or were on systemic immunosuppression. Peripheral blood for TCR sequencing was drawn from every dose cohort at baseline, at cycle 4 day 1 and at cycle 7 day 1. The samples were taken from a phase I, first-in-human, multicenter, open-label dose-escalation trial of ivuxolimab. The trial enrolled adults with locally advanced or metastatic head and neck squamous cell, hepatocellular, melanoma or renal cell carcinoma. Before TCR sequencing, CD4+ T cells and CD8+ T cells were sorted from peripheral blood as separate populations.

The CDR3 sequence holds 15 residues, the cysteine and phenylalanine included. The only DNA kept is the CDR3, 45 bases in frame from the first base. CDR1 and CDR2 were assigned from the germline V gene as SGDLS and YYNGEE. V and J lose 0 bases and 5 bases, and a span of 12 bases separates them. Worth noting for this clone: It lacks a known antigen. Base qualities are missing; no much larger clone stands one base away.

The sequence derives from an adult with an advanced solid tumor such as melanoma, head and neck, liver or kidney cancer. The sequence joins TRBV9 to TRBJ2-4; TRBD2 is perhaps the D gene, given 5 matching bases. This sample comprised CD4+ or CD8+ T cells sorted from blood, obtained in a trial of the OX40 agonist ivuxolimab. The DNA sequence is given as TGTGCCAGCAGCGTAGCGGGGTTAGTGGAAAACATTCAGTACTTC. This translates into CASSVAGLVENIQYF.